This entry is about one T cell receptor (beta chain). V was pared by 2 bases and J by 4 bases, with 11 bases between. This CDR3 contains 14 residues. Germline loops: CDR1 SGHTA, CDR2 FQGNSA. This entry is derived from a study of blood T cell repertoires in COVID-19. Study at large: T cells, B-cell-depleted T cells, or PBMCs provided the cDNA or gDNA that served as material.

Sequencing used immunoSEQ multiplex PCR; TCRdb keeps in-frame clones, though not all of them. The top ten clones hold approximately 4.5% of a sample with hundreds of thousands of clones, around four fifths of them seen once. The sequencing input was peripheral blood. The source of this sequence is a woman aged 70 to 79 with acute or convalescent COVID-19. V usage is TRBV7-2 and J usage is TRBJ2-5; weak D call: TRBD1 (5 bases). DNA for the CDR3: TGTGCCAGCAGCTTACCAGGGCTGGGAGAGACCCAGTACTTC. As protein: CASSLPGLGETQYF.